Presented here are 22 T cell receptor beta chains from one specimen sequenced in a study of long-term antiretroviral therapy in people with HIV. Version v3.0 of the immunoSEQ assay was performed at survey level. Assay used: immunoSEQ multiplex PCR; TCRdb lists only in-frame clones, some missing. This sample has about 25,000 clones; 65% to 80% occur once, and the top ten carry around 5%. The input for sequencing was unsorted PBMCs, taken 0.5 years after starting antiretroviral therapy. The origin of the receptors is a woman aged 40 to 49 with HIV.

The J gene is TRBJ2-7, the V gene TRBV7-9; D is perhaps TRBD1 (6 bases). The V gene lost 3 bases and the J gene lost 3 bases, with 9 bases spanning the gap. Germline V gene sequence: CDR1 SEHNR, CDR2 FQNEAQ (reference sequence). This CDR3 region has 13 residues. The chain's CDR3 is CASSFAGVYEQYF. The CDR3, as DNA: TGTGCCAGCAGCTTCGCAGGGGTCTACGAGCAGTACTTC. Looking up the rest from reference TRBV7-9 and TRBJ2-7 gives the full variable domain: DTGVSQNPRHKITKRGQNVTFRCDPISEHNRLYWYRQTLGQGPEFLTYFQNEAQLEKSRLLSDRFSAERPKGSFSTLEIQRTEQGDSAMYLCASSFAGVYEQYFGPGTRLTVT.

The chain recombines TRBV28 with TRBJ1-2, with a possible D match to TRBD1 (5 bases). V was pared by 6 bases and J by 4 bases, with 18 bases between. CDR1 and CDR2 from the germline V gene are MDHEN and SYDVKM. The CDR3 is made up of 15 amino acids. The CDR3 nucleotides are TGTGCCAGCAGGAAACCTGGGGGGAATGCCTATGGCTACACCTTC. Residues: CASRKPGGNAYGYTF.

The chain links TRBV27 to TRBJ2-1; D is ambiguous. Germline V gives CDR1 MNHEY, CDR2 SMNVEV (reference sequence). The CDR3 sequence is 16 residues long. Trimming left V 5 bases short and J 1 base short, with 15 bases between. CDR3 bases: TGTGCCAGCAGTCCCCGAAGGCTAGGGTCCTACAATGAGCAGTTCTTC. Its translation is CASSPRRLGSYNEQFF.

This rearrangement joins TRBV9 to TRBJ1-1; D is unclear. With 0 bases removed from V and 4 bases from J, the gap between germline ends came to 10 bases. CDR1 and CDR2 (germline): SGDLS, YYNGEE. CDR3 size: 14 residues. The CDR3 here is CASSVAGQTTEAFF. As DNA, the CDR3 is TGTGCCAGCAGCGTAGCTGGCCAGACCACTGAAGCTTTCTTT.

This clone was counted only a few times. The DNA of the CDR3 is TGCGCCAGCAGCTTCAATCAGGGGTCCGAGCAGTACTTC. Its protein is CASSFNQGSEQYF. V is TRBV5-1 and J is TRBJ2-7; tentatively, D is TRBD1 (6 bases). Trimming left V 2 bases short and J 6 bases short, with 12 bases between. The CDR3 covers 13 residues. The V gene's germline CDR1 is SGHRS and CDR2 YFSETQ.

A few counts support this clone. CDR3 residues: CASSGQGAGYTF. CDR3 DNA sequence: TGTGCCAGCAGCGGGCAAGGGGCGGGCTACACCTTC. The chain recombines TRBV9 with TRBJ1-2, with D maybe TRBD1 (5 bases). Trimming left V 3 bases short and J 8 bases short, with 11 bases between. The length of the CDR3 is 12 residues. CDR1 and CDR2 from the germline V gene are SGDLS and YYNGEE.

The chain is built from TRBV5-1 and TRBJ2-2; 7 bases align to TRBD1. The V segment lost 4 bases and the J segment 2 bases; nucleotides outside the gene matches: 8. The CDR3 runs 16 residues. Germline CDR1 and CDR2: SGHRS and YFSETQ. In nucleotides, the CDR3 is TGCGCCAGCAGCCAAACAGACAGGGTTAACACCGGGGAGCTGTTTTTT. It encodes CASSQTDRVNTGELFF.

This clone was counted a single time. The chain carries TRBV5-4 and TRBJ2-5; the match to TRBD2 covers 7 bases. The CDR3 has 14 residues. V lost 5 bases to trimming and J lost 0 bases; unmatched junction nucleotides: 4. Germline loops: CDR1 SGHNT, CDR2 YYREEE (reference sequence). The CDR3 loop reads CASRPAGDQETQYF. CDR3 nucleotides: TGTGCCAGCAGGCCTGCGGGGGACCAAGAGACCCAGTACTTC. Based on the CDR3 plus reference TRBV5-4 and TRBJ2-5, the full variable domain is ETGVTQSPTHLIKTRGQQVTLRCSSQSGHNTVSWYQQALGQGPQFIFQYYREEENGRGNFPPRFSGLQFPNYSSELNVNALELDDSALYLCASRPAGDQETQYFGPGTRLLVL.

This chain joins TRBV6-5 and TRBJ2-5; tentative D call: TRBD2 (6 bases). V was trimmed by 2 bases and J by 4 bases, leaving 14 bases between them. This CDR3 has 15 residues. CDR1 is MNHEY and CDR2 is SVGAGI in the germline V gene. The CDR3 loop is CASSYGLPSVETQYF. In nucleotides, the CDR3 is TGTGCCAGCAGTTACGGTCTTCCTAGCGTAGAGACCCAGTACTTC.

The chain is built from TRBV25-1 and TRBJ1-2; D may be TRBD1 (6 bases). The CDR3 consists of 15 residues. Germline assignment: CDR1 MGHDK and CDR2 SYGVNS. V was shortened by 5 bases and J by 2 bases, with 15 bases between the two germline ends. The DNA of the CDR3 is TGTGCCAGCAGTTACTCAGGGGAGTGGAACTATGGCTACACCTTC. Translation gives CASSYSGEWNYGYTF.

The chain links TRBV6-1 to TRBJ1-6; tentative D call: TRBD1 (6 bases). Trimming removed 11 bases at V and 7 bases at J, with 15 bases between. CDR3 size: 13 residues. Germline V gene data show CDR1 as MNHNS and CDR2 as SASEGT. The CDR3 reads CAGGQSLNSPLHF. The CDR3 DNA reads TGTGCCGGAGGACAGTCTTTGAATTCACCCCTCCACTTT.

The V and J genes are TRBV4-3 and TRBJ1-4; no clear D gene. The CDR3 runs 16 residues. The germline gives CDR1 LGHNA, CDR2 YSLEER. Trimming shortened V by 0 bases and J by 5 bases, and 13 bases separated the two germline ends. The CDR3 region has the DNA TGCGCCAGCAGCCAAGATCCGCAGCCGGGGAATGAAAAACTGTTTTTT. It is translated as CASSQDPQPGNEKLFF.

V gene TRBV7-8 combines with J gene TRBJ1-6; 7 positions agree with TRBD1. This CDR3 has 14 amino acids. V shed 0 bases and J 9 bases; nucleotides not matched to a gene: 2. Germline CDR1 reads SGHVS; CDR2 reads FQNEAQ. CDR3 loop: CASSLAGGGSPLHF. The CDR3 DNA reads as TGTGCCAGCAGCTTAGCAGGGGGCGGTTCACCCCTCCACTTT.

A remark on this clone: Other DNA sequences in the same sample also yield this CDR3. V usage is TRBV7-2 and J usage is TRBJ2-1; D may be TRBD2 (6 bases). CDR3 length equals 15 residues. Trimming left V 6 bases short and J 1 base short, with 13 bases between. Germline values: CDR1 SGHTA, CDR2 FQGNSA. The CDR3 sequence: CASSLDRGSYNEQFF. The CDR3 DNA reads TGTGCCAGCAGTCTTGACCGGGGGTCCTACAATGAGCAGTTCTTC.

The gene calls are TRBV4-3 and TRBJ2-5; TRBD2 might be the D (7 bases). The ends were cut back, 4 bases at V and 5 bases at J, with 14 bases in the middle. The CDR3 has 14 residues. Germline values: CDR1 LGHNA, CDR2 YSLEER. CDR3 in amino acids: CASSPRGGGETQYF. Written as DNA, the CDR3 is TGCGCCAGCAGCCCCAGGGGCGGGGGTGAGACCCAGTACTTC.

This chain joins TRBV5-6 and TRBJ2-7; D ambiguous. Germline values: CDR1 SGHDT, CDR2 YYEEEE. Trimming took 0 bases from V and 6 from J, leaving 4 bases between them. The CDR3 covers 11 residues. CDR3 coding DNA: TGTGCCAGCAGCTTGGACCGCGAGCAGTACTTC. Protein sequence: CASSLDREQYF.

The chain uses TRBV5-4 and TRBJ2-7; 7 bases map to TRBD2. Germline trimming cut 0 bases from V and 0 bases from J; bases unmatched to any gene: 3. This CDR3 comprises 15 residues. Germline CDR1 and CDR2: SGHNT and YYREEE (reference sequence). The CDR3 DNA reads as TGTGCCAGCAGCTTGGGGCGGGGGAGCTCCTACGAGCAGTACTTC. This translates into CASSLGRGSSYEQYF.

The genes are TRBV9 and TRBJ2-1, with D perhaps given as TRBD1 or TRBD2 (5 bases each). Trimming shortened V by 7 bases and J by 4 bases, and 18 bases separated the two germline ends. Per germline, CDR1 SGDLS and CDR2 YYNGEE. The CDR3 consists of 15 residues. In nucleotides, the CDR3 is TGTGCCAGCGGGACCGACAGTGGACCTTACAATGAGCAGTTCTTC. This encodes CASGTDSGPYNEQFF.

This sequence joins TRBV4-3 and TRBJ2-5; 9 bases are shared with TRBD2. CDR3 size: 16 residues. The trim removed 0 bases at V and 5 bases at J, leaving 7 bases unmatched. In germline, CDR1 is LGHNA, CDR2 YSLEER. DNA of the CDR3: TGCGCCAGCAGCCAAGAGTTTAGCGGGGGCTTGGAGACCCAGTACTTC. As protein: CASSQEFSGGLETQYF.

The gene calls are TRBV7-2 and TRBJ1-2; the D gene is possibly TRBD1 (5 bases). The CDR3 spans 14 residues. Per the germline V gene, CDR1 is SGHTA and CDR2 is FQGNSA. Trimming cost V 1 base and J 13 bases, with 19 bases left between them. The CDR3 loop reads CASSLGTSRWQSTF. CDR3 nucleotide sequence: TGTGCCAGCAGCTTAGGGACAAGTAGATGGCAGTCCACCTTC.

CDR3 residues: CASSLGDSSVGYTF. In nucleotides, the CDR3 is TGTGCCAGCAGCTTAGGGGACTCATCGGTTGGCTACACCTTC. V and J are TRBV7-2 and TRBJ1-2; possibly TRBD1 for D (5 bases). Looked up from germline, CDR1 is SGHTA and CDR2 is FQGNSA. The CDR3 spans 14 residues. Trimming took off 1 base at V and 7 bases at J, with 13 bases between the two ends.

CDR3 sequence (DNA): TGTGCCAGTAGTCCTCGTCCCGGGACAGGGGACTATGGCTACACCTTC. Amino acids: CASSPRPGTGDYGYTF. This rearrangement joins TRBV19 to TRBJ1-2; 10 bases line up with TRBD1. The CDR3 length is 16 residues. V lost 5 bases and J lost 3; bases outside the gene matches: 9. CDR1 LNHDA and CDR2 SQIVND come from the germline V gene (reference sequence).